This TCR beta chain was captured in a study of blood T cell repertoires in COVID-19 (dated by TCRdb to 2018 to 2021). General notes on the study: The collaborator samples originated in the United States, Italy and Spain and spanned the acute and convalescent phases of COVID-19. Deeply sampled blood TCRbeta repertoires from subjects exposed to, actively infected with, or recovered from COVID-19 were included in the dataset. Sample metadata almost always included a de-identified subject ID, COVID-19 status, age in years and sex. Samples were obtained from the ongoing ImmuneRACE study (first 160 participants) and from over 1,000 subjects provided by 6 global collaborators. A freely available public database, intended as a resource for researchers studying the immune response to SARS-CoV-2, is where the repertoires were released. Where HLA class I and class II types were available, the types were taken from metadata supplied by the sample provider, not from assay-based typing. The prospective study material was composed of cDNA or gDNA derived from T cells, B-cell-depleted T cells, or PBMCs. Results and caveats for the whole study, not just this receptor: Clinical and demographic metadata were provided uncurated, with the amount varying by source and participant.

The immunoSEQ Assay, a bias-controlled multiplex PCR, was used to amplify TCRbeta CDR3 regions from genomic DNA. On the study's bioinformatics: The number of nucleated cells in each sample was estimated by amplification of reference gene primers within the assay. To quantify the absolute abundance of each unique TCRbeta CDR3 rearrangement, sequence reads were collapsed and filtered. For each sample, productive Simpson clonality was calculated as the square root of Simpson's diversity index across productive rearrangements. TCRdb's version of the immuneACCESS table is confined to in-frame rearrangements and falls short of the full clone set. An unresolved V gene accounts for under half of the shortfall where checked; the remainder is of unknown origin. V, J and clone size are taken as reported in that table, and D and trimming were inferred from the DNA itself. The sample yields under 110,000 clones; 70% to 90% were counted once. 11% of the sample goes to the ten largest clones.

Collaborating institutions collected whole blood in K2EDTA tubes following their own protocols. For TCRbeta analysis, collaborators shipped samples in one of three forms: frozen whole blood, isolated PBMCs, or DNA extracted from either of those sample types. About this clone: Its antigen is not yet known. Base-call qualities are not available, and no considerably larger clone is one nucleotide away.

The sample comprised peripheral blood. This clonotype was obtained from a woman aged 25 to 45 with acute or convalescent COVID-19.

The CDR3 here reads CASSVDRAVNEKLFF. The nucleotide sequence is TGCGCCAGCAGCGTCGACAGGGCGGTAAATGAAAAACTGTTTTTT. The chain employs TRBV5-1 and TRBJ1-4; TRBD1 fits 7 bases in the junction. The CDR1 and CDR2 encoded by the germline V gene are SGHRS and YFSETQ. The CDR3 has 15 amino acids, counting the end cysteine and phenylalanine. The retained sequence is limited to the CDR3, 45 bases, with the frame set at the first base. The V end gives up 4 bases and the J end 5 bases, leaving 8 bases in the junction not matched to a gene.